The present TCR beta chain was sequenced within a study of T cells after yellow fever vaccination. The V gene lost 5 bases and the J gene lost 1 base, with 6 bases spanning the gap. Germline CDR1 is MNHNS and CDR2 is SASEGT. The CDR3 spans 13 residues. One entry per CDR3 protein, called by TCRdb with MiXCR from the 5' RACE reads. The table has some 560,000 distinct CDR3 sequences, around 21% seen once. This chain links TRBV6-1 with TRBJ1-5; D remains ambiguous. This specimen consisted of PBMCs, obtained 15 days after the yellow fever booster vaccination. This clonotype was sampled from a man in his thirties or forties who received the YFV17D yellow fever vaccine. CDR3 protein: CASSRLSNQPQHF. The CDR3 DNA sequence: TGTGCCAGCAGTAGACTGAGCAATCAGCCCCAGCATTTT.